This T cell receptor beta chain was found in a study of shared clonotypes between healthy human individuals. General study results and limits: Limited genetic and exposure-history diversity came from having few donors.

Only Caucasian adults living in Nashville, Tennessee served as donors. Assay execution proceeded at the deep level. Scientists sequenced DNA from unsorted PBMC on ten immunoSEQ deep assay plates. Libraries were prepared by immunoSEQ multiplex PCR; TCRdb keeps only in-frame clonotypes and omits some of them. Of about 99,000 clones in the sample, around half were seen once. Trimming removed 2 bases at V and 0 bases at J, with 5 bases between. The CDR3 is 14 residues long. Germline CDR1 and CDR2: SGHTA and FQGTGA. About this clone: Its cognate antigen is unknown.

The clonotype originates from a woman aged 40 to 50 in good health. Some clones in this sample may be carry-over from other donors' samples. The chain links TRBV7-3 to TRBJ1-3, with D unclear. The sequencing input was PBMCs. In DNA form, the CDR3 reads TGTGCCAGCAGCTTAGACCCCTCTGGAAACACCATATATTTT. It yields the protein CASSLDPSGNTIYF. Complete variable domain (other parts from reference TRBV7-3 and TRBJ1-3): GAGVSQTPSNKVTEKGKYVELRCDPISGHTALYWYRQSLGQGPEFLIYFQGTGAADDSGLPNDRFFAVRPEGSVSTLKIQRTERGDSAVYLCASSLDPSGNTIYFGEGSWLTVV.